This record looks at one TCR beta chain sequence and its context. Per the germline V gene, CDR1 is KGHSH and CDR2 is LQKENI. The CDR3 runs 15 residues. V was cut by 0 bases and J by 5 bases, with 11 bases left in between. The sample comes from a study of blood T cell repertoires in COVID-19. Study-wide background: Donors in the United States, Italy and Spain gave samples during acute or convalescent COVID-19.

In the original analysis: The authors estimated nucleated cell counts from reference gene primer amplification. TCRdb keeps only in-frame clones here, not all; method: immunoSEQ multiplex PCR. V, J and clone size are those of that table, while D and trimming were read from the DNA. The sample contains about 160,000 clones, 84% of which appear only once. The TCR sequence derives from an older man with acute or convalescent COVID-19. The specimen was peripheral blood. The gene calls are TRBV18 and TRBJ2-1, with a possible D match to TRBD1 (6 bases). The CDR3 sequence is CASSPPSQGNNEQFF. DNA of the CDR3: TGTGCCAGCTCACCACCGAGCCAGGGGAACAATGAGCAGTTCTTC.